The source of this T cell receptor beta chain is a study of CD8+ T cells in alopecia areata. Sample treatment: oral pan-JAK inhibitor, 5-10 mg twice daily. The germline V and J ends were trimmed by 1 base and 5 bases, with 6 bases remaining between them. The CDR3 covers 12 residues. Per the germline V gene, CDR1 is SGHNT and CDR2 is YYREEE (reference sequence). RNA extraction and reverse transcription yielded cDNA as sequencing template. Method: immunoSEQ multiplex PCR; TCRdb's copy keeps in-frame clones and lacks some. The sample has about 140,000 clones, approximately 86% seen once. The TCR originated in a human donor with alopecia areata. The chain is built from TRBV5-4 and TRBJ1-1; D gene uncertain. The sample consisted of CD8+ T cells sorted from blood, taken at week 4, from a patient treated with tofacitinib. The chain's CDR3 is CASSLSVTEAFF. In DNA, the CDR3 is TGTGCCAGCAGCTTGAGCGTTACTGAAGCTTTCTTT.